The sample holds a few counts of the clone carrying this T cell receptor beta chain. Antigen specificity is unknown. From germline, CDR1 is MNHEY and CDR2 SVGAGI. The CDR3 sequence is 15 residues long. V lost 2 bases and J 1 base, leaving 12 bases between the germline ends. This sample was taken from a study of T cell clonotyping in hematopoietic cell transplantation. Recipients were bled about 28 days pretransplant and at posttransplant days 30, 100, 180. Study-level points and caveats: At the given depth, recipient repertoires were over 95% de novo clonotypes. After transplant, recipient diversity fell while pathologically expanded clonotypes grew through day 180. Higher Inverse Simpson Index values in graft donor and pretransplant recipient predicted broader posttransplant TCR diversity.

Clones were read by immunoSEQ multiplex PCR, and TCRdb kept only the in-frame ones, dropping some. The sample carries approximately 9,000 clones, almost 80% recorded once. The gene calls are TRBV6-5 and TRBJ2-7; D perhaps matches TRBD1 (5 bases). This receptor was taken from a female patient aged 50-59 years who had an allogeneic stem cell transplant from a related donor, so the T cells may come from the graft donor. Some clones in this sample may be carry-over from other donors' samples. The sample consisted of peripheral blood mononuclear cells, taken 180 days after allogeneic stem cell transplant. The CDR3 bases are TGTGCCAGCAGTTACACCGAAGGGGCTTCCTACGAGCAGTACTTC. Protein sequence: CASSYTEGASYEQYF.